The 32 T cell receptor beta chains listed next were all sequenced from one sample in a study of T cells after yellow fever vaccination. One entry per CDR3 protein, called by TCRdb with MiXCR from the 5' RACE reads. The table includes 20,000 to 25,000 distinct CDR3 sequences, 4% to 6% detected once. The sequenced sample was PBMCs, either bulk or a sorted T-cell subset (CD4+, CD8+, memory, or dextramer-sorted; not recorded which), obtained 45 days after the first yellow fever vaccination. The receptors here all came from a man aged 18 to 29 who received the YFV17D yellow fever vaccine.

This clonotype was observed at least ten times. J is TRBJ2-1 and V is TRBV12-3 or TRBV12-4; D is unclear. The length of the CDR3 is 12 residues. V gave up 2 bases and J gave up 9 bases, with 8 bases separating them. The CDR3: CASSLSDAEQFF. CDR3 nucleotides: TGTGCCAGCAGTTTATCCGACGCTGAGCAGTTCTTC.

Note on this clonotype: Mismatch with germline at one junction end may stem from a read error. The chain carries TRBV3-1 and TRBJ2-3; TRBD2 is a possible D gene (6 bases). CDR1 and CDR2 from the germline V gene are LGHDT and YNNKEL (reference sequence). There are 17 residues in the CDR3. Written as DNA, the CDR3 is TGTGCCAGCTGCCAAGAAGAATTACAGGACTACACAGATACGCAGTATTTT. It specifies CASCQEELQDYTDTQYF.

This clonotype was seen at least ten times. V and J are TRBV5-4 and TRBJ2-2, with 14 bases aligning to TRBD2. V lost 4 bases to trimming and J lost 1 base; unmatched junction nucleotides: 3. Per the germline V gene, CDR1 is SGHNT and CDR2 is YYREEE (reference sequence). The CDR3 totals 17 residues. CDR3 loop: CASSPGLAGGNTGELFF. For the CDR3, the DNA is TGTGCCAGCAGCCCCGGACTAGCGGGGGGGAACACCGGGGAGCTGTTTTTT.

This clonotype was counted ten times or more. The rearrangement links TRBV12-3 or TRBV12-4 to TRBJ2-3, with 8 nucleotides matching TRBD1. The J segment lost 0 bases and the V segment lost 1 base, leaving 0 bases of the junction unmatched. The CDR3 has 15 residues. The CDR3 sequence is CASSLGQGSTDTQYF. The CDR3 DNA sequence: TGTGCCAGCAGTTTAGGACAGGGGAGCACAGATACGCAGTATTTT.

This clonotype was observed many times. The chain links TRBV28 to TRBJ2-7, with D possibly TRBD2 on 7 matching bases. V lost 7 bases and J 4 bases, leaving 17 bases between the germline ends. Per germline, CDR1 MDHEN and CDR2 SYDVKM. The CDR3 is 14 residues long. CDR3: CASTMGGTPYEQYV. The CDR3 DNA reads TGTGCCAGCACGATGGGAGGGACACCTTACGAGCAGTACGTC.

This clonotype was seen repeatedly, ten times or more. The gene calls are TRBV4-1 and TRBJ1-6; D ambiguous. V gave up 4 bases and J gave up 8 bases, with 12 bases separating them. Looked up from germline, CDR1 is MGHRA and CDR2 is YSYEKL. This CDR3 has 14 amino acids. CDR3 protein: CASSPRSVDSPLHF. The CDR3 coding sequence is TGCGCCAGCAGCCCAAGATCAGTGGATTCACCCCTCCACTTT.

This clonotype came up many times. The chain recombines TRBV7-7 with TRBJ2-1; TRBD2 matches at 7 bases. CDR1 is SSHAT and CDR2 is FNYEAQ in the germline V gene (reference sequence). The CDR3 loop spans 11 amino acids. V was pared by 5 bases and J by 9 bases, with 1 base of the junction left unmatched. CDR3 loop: CASSGGGEQFF. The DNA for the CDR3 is TGTGCCAGCAGCGGCGGGGGTGAGCAGTTCTTC.

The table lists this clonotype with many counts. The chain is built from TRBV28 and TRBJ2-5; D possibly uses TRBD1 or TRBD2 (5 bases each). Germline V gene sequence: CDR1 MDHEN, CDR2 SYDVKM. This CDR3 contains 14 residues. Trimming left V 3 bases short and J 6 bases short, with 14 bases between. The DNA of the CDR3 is TGTGCCAGCAGTTTTGCAACGGGGCGAAAGACCCAGTACTTC. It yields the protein CASSFATGRKTQYF.

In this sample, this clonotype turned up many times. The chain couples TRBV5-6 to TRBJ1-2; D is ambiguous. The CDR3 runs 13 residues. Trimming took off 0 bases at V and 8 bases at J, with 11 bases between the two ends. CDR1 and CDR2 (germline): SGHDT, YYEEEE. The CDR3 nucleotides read TGTGCCAGCAGCTTGGGAGACGGAAACGGCTACACCTTC. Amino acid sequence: CASSLGDGNGYTF. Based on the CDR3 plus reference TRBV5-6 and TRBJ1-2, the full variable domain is DAGVTQSPTHLIKTRGQQVTLRCSPKSGHDTVSWYQQALGQGPQFIFQYYEEEERQRGNFPDRFSGHQFPNYSSELNVNALLLGDSALYLCASSLGDGNGYTFGSGTRLTVV.

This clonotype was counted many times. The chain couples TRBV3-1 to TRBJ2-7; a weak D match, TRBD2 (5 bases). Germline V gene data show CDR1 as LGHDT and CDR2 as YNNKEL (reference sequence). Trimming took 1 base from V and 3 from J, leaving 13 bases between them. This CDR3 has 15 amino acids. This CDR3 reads CASSQGNRGGYEQYF. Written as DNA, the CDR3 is TGTGCCAGCAGCCAAGGAAACCGAGGAGGCTACGAGCAGTACTTC.

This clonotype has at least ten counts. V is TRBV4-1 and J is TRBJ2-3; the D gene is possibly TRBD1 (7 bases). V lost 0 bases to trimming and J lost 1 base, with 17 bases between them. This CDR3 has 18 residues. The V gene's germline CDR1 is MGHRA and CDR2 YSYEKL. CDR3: CASSQDPSGGTGTDTQYF. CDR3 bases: TGCGCCAGCAGCCAAGACCCCTCTGGCGGGACAGGCACAGATACGCAGTATTTT.

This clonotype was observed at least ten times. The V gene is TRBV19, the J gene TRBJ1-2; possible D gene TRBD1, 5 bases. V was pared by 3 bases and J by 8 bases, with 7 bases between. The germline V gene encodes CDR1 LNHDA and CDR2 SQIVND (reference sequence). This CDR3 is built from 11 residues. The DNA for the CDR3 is TGTGCCAGTAGTATCAGGGACGGCTACACCTTC. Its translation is CASSIRDGYTF.

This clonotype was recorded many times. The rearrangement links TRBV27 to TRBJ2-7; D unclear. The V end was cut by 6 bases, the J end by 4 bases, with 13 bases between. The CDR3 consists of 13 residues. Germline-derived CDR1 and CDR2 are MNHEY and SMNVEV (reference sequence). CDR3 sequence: CASRTYSAYEQYF. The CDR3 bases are TGTGCCAGCAGGACCTACTCGGCGTACGAGCAGTACTTC.

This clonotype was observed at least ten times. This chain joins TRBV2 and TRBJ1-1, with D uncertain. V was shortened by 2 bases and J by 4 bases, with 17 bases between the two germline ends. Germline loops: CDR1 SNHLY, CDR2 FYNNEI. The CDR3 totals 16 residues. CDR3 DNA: TGTGCCAGCAGTGAATTTCTGCTGTCGGTCGGCACTGAAGCTTTCTTT. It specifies CASSEFLLSVGTEAFF.

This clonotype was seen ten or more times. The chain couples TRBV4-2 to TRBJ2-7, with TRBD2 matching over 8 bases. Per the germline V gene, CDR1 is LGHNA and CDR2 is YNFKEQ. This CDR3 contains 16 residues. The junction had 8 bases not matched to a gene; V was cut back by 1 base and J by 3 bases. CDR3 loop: CASSQGSGGEYYEQYF. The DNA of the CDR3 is TGTGCCAGCAGCCAAGGCTCCGGGGGGGAGTACTACGAGCAGTACTTC.

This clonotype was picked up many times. CDR3 bases: TGCAGTGCTAGAGGACTAGCGGGGGTAGAGACCCAGTACTTC. It codes for CSARGLAGVETQYF. The V call is TRBV20-1, the J call TRBJ2-5, with 12 bases fitting TRBD2. The CDR3 totals 14 residues. From germline, CDR1 is DFQATT and CDR2 SNEGSKA (reference sequence). Trimming removed 1 base from V and 4 bases from J; junction bases left unmatched: 1.

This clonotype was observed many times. CDR3 coding DNA: TGTGCCAGCAGCTTATATGGCACTGAAGCTTTCTTT. It encodes CASSLYGTEAFF. This chain uses TRBV7-2 with TRBJ1-1; D gene unclear. CDR1 is SGHTA, CDR2 FQGNSA, per germline. Trimming removed 2 bases from V and 4 bases from J, with 5 bases in between. The CDR3 spans 12 residues.

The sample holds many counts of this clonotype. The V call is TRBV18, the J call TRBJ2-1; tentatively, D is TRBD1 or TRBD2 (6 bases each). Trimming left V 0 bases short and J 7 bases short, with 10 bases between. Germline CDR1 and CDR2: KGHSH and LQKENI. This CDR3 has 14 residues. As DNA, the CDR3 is TGTGCCAGCTCACCACCGAGGGGGGTGAATGAGCAGTTCTTC. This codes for CASSPPRGVNEQFF.

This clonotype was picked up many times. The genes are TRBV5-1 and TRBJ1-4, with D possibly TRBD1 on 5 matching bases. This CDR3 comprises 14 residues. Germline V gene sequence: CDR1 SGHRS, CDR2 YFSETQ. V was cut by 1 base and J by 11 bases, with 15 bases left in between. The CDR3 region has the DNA TGCGCCAGCAGCTTGCTGGCAGGGAGAGAGAAACTGTTTTTT. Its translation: CASSLLAGREKLFF.

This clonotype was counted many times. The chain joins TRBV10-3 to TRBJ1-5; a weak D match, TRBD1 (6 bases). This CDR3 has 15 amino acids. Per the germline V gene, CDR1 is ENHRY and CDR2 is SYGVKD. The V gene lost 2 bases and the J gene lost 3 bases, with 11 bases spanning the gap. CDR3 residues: CAISEPGADNQPQHF. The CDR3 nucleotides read TGTGCCATCAGTGAGCCGGGGGCGGACAATCAGCCCCAGCATTTT.

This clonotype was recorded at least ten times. The CDR3 nucleotides read TGTGCCAGTCACAGGGGAAAGAACACTGAAGCTTTCTTT. Amino acids: CASHRGKNTEAFF. The chain recombines TRBV6-1 with TRBJ1-1; the match to TRBD1 covers 7 bases. Germline assignment: CDR1 MNHNS and CDR2 SASEGT. CDR3 size: 13 residues. Trimming at V came to 9 bases and at J to 1 base, leaving 5 bases not matched to a gene.

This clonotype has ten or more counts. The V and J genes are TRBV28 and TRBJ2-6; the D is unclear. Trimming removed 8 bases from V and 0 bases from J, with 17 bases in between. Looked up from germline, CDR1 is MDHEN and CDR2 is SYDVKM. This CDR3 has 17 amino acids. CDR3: CASDSKGFRSGANVLTF. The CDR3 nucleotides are TGTGCCAGCGATAGTAAGGGTTTCCGCTCTGGGGCCAACGTCCTGACTTTC. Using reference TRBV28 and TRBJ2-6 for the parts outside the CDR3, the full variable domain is DVKVTQSSRYLVKRTGEKVFLECVQDMDHENMFWYRQDPGLGLRLIYFSYDVKMKEKGDIPEGYSVSREKKERFSLILESASTNQTSMYLCASDSKGFRSGANVLTFGAGSRLTVL.

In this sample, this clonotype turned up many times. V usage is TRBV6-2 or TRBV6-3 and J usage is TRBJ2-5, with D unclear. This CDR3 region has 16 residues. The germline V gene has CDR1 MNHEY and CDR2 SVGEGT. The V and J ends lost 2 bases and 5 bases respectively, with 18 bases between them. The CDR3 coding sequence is TGTGCCAGCAGTTACCCTTTCGGCCTCTTGGAGGAGACCCAGTACTTC. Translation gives CASSYPFGLLEETQYF.

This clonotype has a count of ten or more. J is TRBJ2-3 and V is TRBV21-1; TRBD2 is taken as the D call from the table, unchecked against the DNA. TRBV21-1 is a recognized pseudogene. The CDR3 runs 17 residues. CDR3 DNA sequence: TGTGCCAGCAGCCCAACCCAGGCTAGCGGGGGTGGAGATACGCAGTATTTT. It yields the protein CASSPTQASGGGDTQYF.

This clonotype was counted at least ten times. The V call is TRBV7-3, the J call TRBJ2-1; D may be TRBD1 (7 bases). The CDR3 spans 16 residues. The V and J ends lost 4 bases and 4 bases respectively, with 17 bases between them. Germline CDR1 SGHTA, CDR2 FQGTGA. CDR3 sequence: CASSSGGTELYNEQFF. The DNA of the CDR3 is TGTGCCAGCAGCTCTGGAGGGACAGAGCTTTACAATGAGCAGTTCTTC. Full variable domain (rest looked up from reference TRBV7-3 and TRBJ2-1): GAGVSQTPSNKVTEKGKYVELRCDPISGHTALYWYRQSLGQGPEFLIYFQGTGAADDSGLPNDRFFAVRPEGSVSTLKIQRTERGDSAVYLCASSSGGTELYNEQFFGPGTRLTVL.

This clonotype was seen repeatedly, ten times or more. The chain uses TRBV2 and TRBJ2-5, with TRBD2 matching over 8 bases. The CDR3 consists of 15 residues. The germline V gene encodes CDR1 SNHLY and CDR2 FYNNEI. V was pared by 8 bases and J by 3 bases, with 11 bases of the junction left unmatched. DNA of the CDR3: TGTGCCAGCTCCCGCGAGACAGCGGGGGAAGAGACCCAGTACTTC. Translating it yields CASSRETAGEETQYF.

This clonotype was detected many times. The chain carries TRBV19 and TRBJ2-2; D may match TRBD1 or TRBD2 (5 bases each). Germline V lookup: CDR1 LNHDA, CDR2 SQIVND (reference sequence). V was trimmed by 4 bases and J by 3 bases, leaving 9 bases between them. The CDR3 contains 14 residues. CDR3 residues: CASSRGEDTGELFF. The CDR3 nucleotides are TGTGCCAGTAGTAGAGGGGAAGACACCGGGGAGCTGTTTTTT.

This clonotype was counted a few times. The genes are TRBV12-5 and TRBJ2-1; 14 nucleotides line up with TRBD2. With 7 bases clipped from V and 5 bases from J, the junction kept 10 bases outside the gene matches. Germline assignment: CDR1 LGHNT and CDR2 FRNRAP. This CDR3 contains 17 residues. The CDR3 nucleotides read TGTGCTAGTGAGGGACTAGCGGGGGAGGGTGGGAACAATGAGCAGTTCTTC. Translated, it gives CASEGLAGEGGNNEQFF.

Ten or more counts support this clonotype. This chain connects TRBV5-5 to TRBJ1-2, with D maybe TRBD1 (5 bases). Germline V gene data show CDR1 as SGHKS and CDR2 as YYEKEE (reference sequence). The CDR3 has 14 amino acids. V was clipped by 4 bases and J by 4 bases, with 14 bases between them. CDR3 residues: CASSVRDGLYGYTF. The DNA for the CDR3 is TGTGCCAGCAGCGTAAGGGACGGACTCTATGGCTACACCTTC. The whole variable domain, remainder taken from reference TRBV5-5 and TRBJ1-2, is DAGVTQSPTHLIKTRGQQVTLRCSPISGHKSVSWYQQVLGQGPQFIFQYYEKEERGRGNFPDRFSARQFPNYSSELNVNALLLGDSALYLCASSVRDGLYGYTFGSGTRLTVV.

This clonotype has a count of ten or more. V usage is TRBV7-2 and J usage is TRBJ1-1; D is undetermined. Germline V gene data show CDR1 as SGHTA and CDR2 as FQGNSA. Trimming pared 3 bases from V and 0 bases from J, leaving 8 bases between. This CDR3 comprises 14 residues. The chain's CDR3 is CASSFGSVNTEAFF. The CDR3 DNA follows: TGTGCCAGCAGCTTTGGGTCGGTGAACACTGAAGCTTTCTTT. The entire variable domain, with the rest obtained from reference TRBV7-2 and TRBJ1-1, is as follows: GAGVSQSPSNKVTEKGKDVELRCDPISGHTALYWYRQSLGQGLEFLIYFQGNSAPDKSGLPSDRFSAERTGGSVSTLTIQRTQQEDSAVYLCASSFGSVNTEAFFGQGTRLTVV.

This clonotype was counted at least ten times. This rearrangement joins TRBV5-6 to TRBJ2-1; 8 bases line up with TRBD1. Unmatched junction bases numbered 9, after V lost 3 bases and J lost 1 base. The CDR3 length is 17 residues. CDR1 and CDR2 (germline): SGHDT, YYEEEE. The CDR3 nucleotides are TGTGCCAGCAGCTGGACAGGGTCTGTTTTTTCCTACAATGAGCAGTTCTTC. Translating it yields CASSWTGSVFSYNEQFF.

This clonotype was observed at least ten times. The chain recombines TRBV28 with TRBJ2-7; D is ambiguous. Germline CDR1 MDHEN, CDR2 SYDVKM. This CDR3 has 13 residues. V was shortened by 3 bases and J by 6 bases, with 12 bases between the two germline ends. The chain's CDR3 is CASSLVQGPEQYV. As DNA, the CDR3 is TGTGCCAGCAGTTTGGTCCAAGGCCCCGAGCAGTACGTC.